The clone carrying this T cell receptor (beta chain) was counted at least ten times. The antigen is undetermined. This sample was included in a study of T cells in Graves' hyperthyroidism and ophthalmopathy. Study details: At initial diagnosis, before any treatment had begun, peripheral blood was obtained. The study's findings and limits: Ophthalmopathy was separated from stable hyperthyroidism by a 13 V-J model. Model-based prediction identified ophthalmopathy a median roughly 6.1 months prior to its onset.

Exclusion criteria comprised uncontrolled infection, other autoimmune disease, pregnancy or lactation. Amplified regions were TCR beta CDR3 sequences from RNA transcripts. The HTBI primer set was used in a first-round RT-PCR of the TCR CDR3. TCRdb used MiXCR to reprocess the multiplex PCR reads, holding one entry per CDR3 protein. The data show about 300,000 distinct CDR3 sequences, approximately 17% seen once. Between the trimmed V and J ends, which lost 4 bases and 3 bases, there was a span of 4 bases. The germline gives CDR1 SQVTM, CDR2 ANQGSEA. This CDR3 region has 10 residues. The rearrangement links TRBV29-1 to TRBJ2-7; D call uncertain. Sequenced: blood. The receptor's source is a man aged 25-45 years with Graves' hyperthyroidism. CDR3 nucleotide sequence: TGCAGCGTTGGCAGCTACGAGCAGTACTTC. It specifies CSVGSYEQYF.